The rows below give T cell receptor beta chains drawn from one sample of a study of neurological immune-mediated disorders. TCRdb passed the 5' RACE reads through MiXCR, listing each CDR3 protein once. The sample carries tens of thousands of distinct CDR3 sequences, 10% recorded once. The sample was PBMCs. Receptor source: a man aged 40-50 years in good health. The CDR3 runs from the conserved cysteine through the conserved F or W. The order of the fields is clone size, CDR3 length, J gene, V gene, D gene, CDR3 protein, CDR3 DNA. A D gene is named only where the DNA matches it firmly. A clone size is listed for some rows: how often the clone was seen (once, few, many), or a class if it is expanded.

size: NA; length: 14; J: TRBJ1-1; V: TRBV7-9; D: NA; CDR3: CASSQFPRNTEDFF; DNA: TGTGCCAGCAGCCAGTTTCCCAGGAACACTGAAGATTTCTTT
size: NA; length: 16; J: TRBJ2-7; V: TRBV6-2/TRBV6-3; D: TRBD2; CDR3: CASSYSRTSGTYEQYF; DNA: TGTGCCAGCAGTTACTCGAGGACTAGCGGCACCTACGAGCAGTACTTC
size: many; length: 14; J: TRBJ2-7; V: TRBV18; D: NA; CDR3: CASSSGAATYEQYF; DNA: TGTGCCAGCTCCTCTGGCGCGGCAACCTACGAGCAGTACTTC
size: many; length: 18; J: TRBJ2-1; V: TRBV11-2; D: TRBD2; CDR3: CASSHYKLGGSSYNEQFF; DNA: TGTGCCAGCAGCCATTACAAATTGGGCGGGAGCTCCTACAATGAGCAGTTCTTC
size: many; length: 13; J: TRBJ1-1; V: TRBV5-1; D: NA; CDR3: CASSQQENTEAFF; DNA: TGCGCCAGCAGCCAGCAGGAGAACACTGAAGCTTTCTTT
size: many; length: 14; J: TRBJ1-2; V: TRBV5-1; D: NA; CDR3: CASSLDWGNYGYTF; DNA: TGCGCCAGCAGCTTGGATTGGGGGAACTATGGCTACACCTTC
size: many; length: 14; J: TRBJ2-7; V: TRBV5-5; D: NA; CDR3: CASSLEVSPYEQYF; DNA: TGTGCCAGCAGCTTGGAGGTTTCCCCTTACGAGCAGTACTTC
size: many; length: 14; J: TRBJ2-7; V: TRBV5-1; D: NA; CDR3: CASSLSLGTYEQYF; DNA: TGCGCCAGCAGCTTGTCGTTAGGTACCTACGAGCAGTACTTC
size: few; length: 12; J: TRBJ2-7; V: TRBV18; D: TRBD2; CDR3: CASSREGYEQYF; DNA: TGTGCCAGCTCACGGGAGGGATACGAGCAGTACTTC
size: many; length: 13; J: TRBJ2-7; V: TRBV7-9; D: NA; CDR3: CASSRDNSYEQYF; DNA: TGTGCCAGCAGCCGGGACAACTCCTACGAGCAGTACTTC
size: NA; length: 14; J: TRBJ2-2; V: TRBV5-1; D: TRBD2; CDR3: CASSPSGNTGELFF; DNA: TGCGCCAGCAGCCCTAGCGGAAACACCGGGGAGCTGTTTTTT
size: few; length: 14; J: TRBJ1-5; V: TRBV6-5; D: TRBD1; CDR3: CASSDDRDSQPQHF; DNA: TGTGCCAGCAGTGACGACAGGGATAGTCAGCCCCAGCATTTT
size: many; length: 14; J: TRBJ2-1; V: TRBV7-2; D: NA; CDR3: CASSPRMGANEQFF; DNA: TGTGCCAGCAGCCCTAGGATGGGGGCAAATGAGCAGTTCTTC
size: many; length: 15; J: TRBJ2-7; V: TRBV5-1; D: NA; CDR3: CASRLGSGGGYEQYF; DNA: TGCGCCAGCAGACTTGGGTCAGGGGGAGGCTACGAGCAGTACTTC
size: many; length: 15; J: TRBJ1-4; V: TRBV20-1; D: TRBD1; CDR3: CSATNDREGLNRLFF; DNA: TGCAGTGCTACGAACGACAGGGAGGGGTTGAATAGACTGTTTTTT
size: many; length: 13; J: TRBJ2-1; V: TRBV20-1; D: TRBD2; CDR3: CSASHREGKEQFF; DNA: TGCAGTGCCTCCCACCGGGAGGGCAAAGAGCAGTTCTTC
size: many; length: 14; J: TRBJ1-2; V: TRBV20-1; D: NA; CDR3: CSARETDGNYGYTF; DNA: TGCAGTGCTAGAGAGACAGACGGAAACTATGGCTACACCTTC
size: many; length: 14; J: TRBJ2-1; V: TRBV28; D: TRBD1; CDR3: CASSTGGSYNEQFF; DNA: TGTGCCAGCAGCACAGGGGGCTCCTACAATGAGCAGTTCTTC
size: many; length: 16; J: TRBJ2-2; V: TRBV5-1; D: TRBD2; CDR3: CASSPGLAKSPGELFF; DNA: TGCGCCAGCAGCCCGGGACTAGCCAAATCCCCCGGGGAGCTGTTTTTT
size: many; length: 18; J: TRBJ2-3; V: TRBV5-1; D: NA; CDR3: CASSLSSSGTKRTDTQYF; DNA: TGCGCCAGCAGCTTGAGCAGTTCGGGGACCAAGCGCACAGATACGCAGTATTTT
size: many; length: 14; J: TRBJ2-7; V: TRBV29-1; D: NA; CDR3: CSVLDRGQIYEQYF; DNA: TGCAGCGTTTTGGATAGGGGACAAATCTACGAGCAGTACTTC
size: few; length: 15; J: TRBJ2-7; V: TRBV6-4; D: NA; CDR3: CASSDSVHSSYEQYF; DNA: TGTGCCAGCAGTGACTCGGTCCACAGCTCCTACGAGCAGTACTTC
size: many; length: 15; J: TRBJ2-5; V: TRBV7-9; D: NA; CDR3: CASSLGRSSGETQYF; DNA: TGTGCCAGCAGCTTAGGCAGGTCGTCGGGGGAGACCCAGTACTTC
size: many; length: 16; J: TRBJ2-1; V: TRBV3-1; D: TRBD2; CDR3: CASSPRAGVIYNEQFF; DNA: TGTGCCAGCAGCCCCAGGGCGGGGGTGATTTACAATGAGCAGTTCTTC
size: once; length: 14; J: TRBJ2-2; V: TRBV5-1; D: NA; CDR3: CASSLIWNTGELFF; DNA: TGCGCCAGCAGCTTAATTTGGAACACCGGGGAGCTGTTTTTT
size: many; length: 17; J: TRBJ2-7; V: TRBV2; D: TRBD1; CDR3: CASDRDRGFLPSYEQYF; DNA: TGTGCCAGCGACCGGGACAGGGGCTTTCTTCCTTCCTACGAGCAGTACTTC
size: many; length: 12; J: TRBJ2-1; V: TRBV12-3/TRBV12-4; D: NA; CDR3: CASRRGPNEQFF; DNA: TGTGCCAGCAGACGAGGTCCCAATGAGCAGTTCTTC
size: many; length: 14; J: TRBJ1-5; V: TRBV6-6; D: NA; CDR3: CASSQGYSNQPQHF; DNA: TGTGCCAGCTCACAGGGATATAGCAATCAGCCCCAGCATTTT
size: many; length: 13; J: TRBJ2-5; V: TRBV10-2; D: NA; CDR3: CASSDRLQETQYF; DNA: TGCGCCAGCTCAGACCGCCTACAAGAGACCCAGTACTTC
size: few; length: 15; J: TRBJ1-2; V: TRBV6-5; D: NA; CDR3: CASSYEGDSNYGYTF; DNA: TGTGCCAGCAGTTACGAAGGCGACAGCAACTATGGCTACACCTTC
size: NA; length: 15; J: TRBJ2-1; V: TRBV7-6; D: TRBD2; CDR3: CASSLGREVYNEQFF; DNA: TGTGCCAGCAGCTTAGGGCGGGAGGTCTACAATGAGCAGTTCTTC
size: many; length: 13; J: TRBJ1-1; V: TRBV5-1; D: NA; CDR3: CASGEQGNTEAFF; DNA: TGCGCCAGCGGAGAACAGGGGAACACTGAAGCTTTCTTT
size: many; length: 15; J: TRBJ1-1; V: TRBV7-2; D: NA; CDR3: CASSFSGDRNTEAFF; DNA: TGTGCCAGCAGCTTTTCCGGGGATCGGAACACTGAAGCTTTCTTT
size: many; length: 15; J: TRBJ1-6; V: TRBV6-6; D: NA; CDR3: CASSYSMGYNSPLHF; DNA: TGTGCCAGCAGTTACTCAATGGGGTATAATTCACCCCTCCACTTT
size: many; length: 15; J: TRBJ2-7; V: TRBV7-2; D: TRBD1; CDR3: CASSFDRGLSYEQYF; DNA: TGTGCCAGCAGCTTTGACAGGGGCCTCTCCTACGAGCAGTACTTC
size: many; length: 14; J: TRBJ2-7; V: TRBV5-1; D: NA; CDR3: CASRLEDASAVQYF; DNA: TGCGCCAGCAGGCTCGAGGACGCCTCGGCGGTGCAGTACTTC
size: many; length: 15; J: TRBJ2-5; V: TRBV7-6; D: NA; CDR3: CASSSKPGSQETQYF; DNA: TGTGCCAGCAGCTCAAAACCGGGAAGCCAAGAGACCCAGTACTTC
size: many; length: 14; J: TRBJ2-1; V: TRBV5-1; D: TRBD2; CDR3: CASSSGGVDNEQFF; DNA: TGCGCCAGCAGCTCGGGGGGAGTTGACAATGAGCAGTTCTTC
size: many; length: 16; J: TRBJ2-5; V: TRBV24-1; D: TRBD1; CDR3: CATSDSRTGGYETQYF; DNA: TGTGCCACCAGTGATTCTCGGACAGGGGGCTACGAGACCCAGTACTTC
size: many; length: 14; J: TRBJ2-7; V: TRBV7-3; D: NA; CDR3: CASSPYSGPHEQYF; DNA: TGTGCCAGCAGCCCCTACTCAGGCCCCCACGAGCAGTACTTC
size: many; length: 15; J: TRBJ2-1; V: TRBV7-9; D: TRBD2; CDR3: CASRPGTSAYNEQFF; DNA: TGTGCCAGCAGACCCGGGACTAGCGCATACAATGAGCAGTTCTTC
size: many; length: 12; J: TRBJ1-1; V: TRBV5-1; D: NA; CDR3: CASSPGGAEAFF; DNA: TGCGCCAGCAGCCCCGGAGGTGCTGAAGCTTTCTTT
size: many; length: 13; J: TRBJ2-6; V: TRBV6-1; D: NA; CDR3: CAITGAGANVLTF; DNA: TGTGCCATCACCGGGGCTGGGGCCAACGTCCTGACTTTC
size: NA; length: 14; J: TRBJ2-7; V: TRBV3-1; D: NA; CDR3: CASQEGDSSYEQYF; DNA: TGTGCCAGCCAAGAAGGCGACTCCTCCTACGAGCAGTACTTC
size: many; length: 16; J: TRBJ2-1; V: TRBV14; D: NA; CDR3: CASRESRASSYNEQFF; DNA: TGTGCCAGCAGGGAATCGAGGGCTAGCTCCTACAATGAGCAGTTCTTC
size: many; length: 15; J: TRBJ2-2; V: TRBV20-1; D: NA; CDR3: CSALSLTGNTGELFF; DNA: TGCAGTGCTTTGTCTTTAACAGGCAACACCGGGGAGCTGTTTTTT
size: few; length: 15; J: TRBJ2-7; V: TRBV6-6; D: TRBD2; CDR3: CASSPTSGRANEQYF; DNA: TGTGCCAGCAGTCCGACTAGCGGGAGGGCTAACGAGCAGTACTTC
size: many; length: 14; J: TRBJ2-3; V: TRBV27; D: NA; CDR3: CASGASGSTDTQYF; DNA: TGTGCCAGCGGCGCTAGTGGGAGCACAGATACGCAGTATTTT
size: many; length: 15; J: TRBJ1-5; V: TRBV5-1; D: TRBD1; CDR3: CASSLTGDRGQPQHF; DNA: TGCGCCAGCAGCTTGACAGGGGATCGGGGTCAGCCCCAGCATTTT
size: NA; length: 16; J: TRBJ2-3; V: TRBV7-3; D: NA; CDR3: CASSLLSGTAPDTQYF; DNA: TGTGCCAGCAGCTTATTGTCCGGGACCGCCCCCGATACGCAGTATTTT
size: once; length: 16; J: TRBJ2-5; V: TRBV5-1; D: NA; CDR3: CASSLVITTDQETQYF; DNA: TGCGCGAGCAGCTTGGTCATTACAACCGATCAAGAGACCCAGTACTTC
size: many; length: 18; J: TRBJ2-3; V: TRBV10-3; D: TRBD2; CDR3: CAISDFYLSGRVADTQYF; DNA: TGTGCCATCAGTGATTTTTATTTAAGCGGGAGGGTCGCAGATACGCAGTATTTT
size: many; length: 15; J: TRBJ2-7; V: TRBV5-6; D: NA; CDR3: CASSLVGSATYEQYF; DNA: TGTGCCAGCAGCTTGGTCGGCAGTGCCACCTACGAGCAGTACTTC
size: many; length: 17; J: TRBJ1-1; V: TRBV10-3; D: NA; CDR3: CAIGAGNSAAMNTEAFF; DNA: TGTGCCATAGGAGCAGGGAATTCCGCTGCTATGAACACTGAAGCTTTCTTT
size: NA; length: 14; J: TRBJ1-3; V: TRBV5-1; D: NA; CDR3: CASRPGPSGNTIYF; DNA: TGCGCCAGCAGACCCGGACCCTCTGGAAACACCATATATTTT
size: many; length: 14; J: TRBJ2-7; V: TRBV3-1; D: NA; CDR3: CASSQGGALYEQYF; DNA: TGTGCCAGCAGCCAAGGGGGGGCTTTATACGAGCAGTACTTC
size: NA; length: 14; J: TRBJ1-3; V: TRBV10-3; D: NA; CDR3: CAIGGGFSGNTIYF; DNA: TGTGCCATCGGGGGGGGCTTCTCTGGAAACACCATATATTTT
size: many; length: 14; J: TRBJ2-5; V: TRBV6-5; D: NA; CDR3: CASSYSIWWETQYF; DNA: TGTGCCAGCAGTTACTCGATCTGGTGGGAGACCCAGTACTTC